Shown below are 26 T cell receptor beta chains from a single sample sequenced in a study of a mutant IDH1 vaccine in newly diagnosed glioma. Time point denoted: week 35, safety follow-up. The content of each vaccine dose was 300 ug of mutant IDH1 20-mer peptide, and topical imiquimod accompanied it. Generated by immunoSEQ multiplex PCR, the TCRdb table keeps only in-frame clones and is missing some. The repertoire consists of about 72,000 clones, with around 82% occurring once and the leading ten covering about 12%. Their antigens are not known. The specimen comprised PBMCs, sampled from a glioma patient whose treatment included an IDH1 peptide vaccine. Receptor source: a man between 18 and 35 years old with glioma.

The genes are TRBV2 and TRBJ2-7; 9 bases fit TRBD1. Germline V gene sequence: CDR1 SNHLY, CDR2 FYNNEI. Unmatched junction bases numbered 9, after V lost 6 bases and J lost 3 bases. This CDR3 contains 15 residues. The DNA of the CDR3 is TGTGCCAGCAGGAGCTCGACAGGGGGTAACTACGAGCAGTACTTC. Protein sequence: CASRSSTGGNYEQYF.

The chain recombines TRBV5-1 with TRBJ2-3; D may match TRBD1 or TRBD2 (5 bases each). Trimming left V 5 bases short and J 6 bases short, with 22 bases between. Germline-derived CDR1 and CDR2 are SGHRS and YFSETQ. The CDR3 extends over 16 amino acids. The CDR3 region is CASRVGGRGGGDTQYF. As DNA, the CDR3 is TGCGCCAGCAGGGTCGGCGGTCGGGGCGGTGGGGATACGCAGTATTTT. Full variable domain (remainder filled in from reference TRBV5-1 and TRBJ2-3): KAGVTQTPRYLIKTRGQQVTLSCSPISGHRSVSWYQQTPGQGLQFLFEYFSETQRNKGNFPGRFSGRQFSNSRSEMNVSTLELGDSALYLCASRVGGRGGGDTQYFGPGTRLTVL.

The rearrangement links TRBV7-9 to TRBJ2-7, with 8 positions matching TRBD1. Trimming removed 0 bases from V and 4 bases from J; junction bases left unmatched: 5. This CDR3 has 15 residues. The germline V gene encodes CDR1 SEHNR and CDR2 FQNEAQ (reference sequence). The DNA of the CDR3 is TGTGCCAGCAGCTTAGCGAGACAGGGGCCTTACGAGCAGTACTTC. Its protein product is CASSLARQGPYEQYF.

This clone was picked up one time. The chain is built from TRBV7-2 and TRBJ1-2; D remains unclear. The CDR3 has 15 amino acids. Germline V lookup: CDR1 SGHTA, CDR2 FQGNSA. Trimming took 4 bases from V and 7 from J, leaving 19 bases between them. Here the CDR3 DNA reads TGTGCCAGCAGCTCCCTCTGGGCAGGTTGGTCTGGCTACACCTTC. Protein product: CASSSLWAGWSGYTF.

This clone was detected a few times. In DNA, the CDR3 is TGTGCCAGCAGCCAAGACTTCCCCCCGGCTAGCGGGGGTGGAGATACGCAGTATTTT. Amino acid sequence: CASSQDFPPASGGGDTQYF. V and J are TRBV4-2 and TRBJ2-3; 10 nucleotides agree with TRBD2. Germline CDR1 is LGHNA and CDR2 is YNFKEQ. V was pared by 0 bases and J by 5 bases, with 14 bases of the junction left unmatched. The CDR3 length is 19 residues.

V is TRBV28 and J is TRBJ1-1; 8 bases match TRBD1. The CDR3 is made up of 15 amino acids. CDR1 is MDHEN and CDR2 is SYDVKM in the germline V gene. The V gene end was trimmed by 3 bases and the J gene end by 4 bases; junction bases not matched to a gene: 7. The CDR3: CASSFPGTGPTEAFF. CDR3 sequence (DNA): TGTGCCAGCAGTTTCCCCGGGACAGGACCCACTGAAGCTTTCTTT.

The chain employs TRBV6-1 and TRBJ1-4; D uncertain. Trimming took off 8 bases at V and 8 bases at J, with 15 bases between the two ends. Germline loops: CDR1 MNHNS, CDR2 SASEGT. The CDR3 consists of 13 residues. CDR3 sequence (DNA): TGTGCCAGCCACCACAACGTTCGGGAAAAACTGTTTTTT. As protein: CASHHNVREKLFF.

The chain recombines TRBV27 with TRBJ1-1; 7 nucleotides agree with TRBD1. The ends lost 7 bases at V and 3 bases at J; junction bases unmatched: 11. The CDR3 spans 15 residues. Germline lookup yields CDR1 MNHEY and CDR2 SMNVEV (reference sequence). The CDR3 reads CASNSGGQVDTEAFF. DNA for the CDR3: TGTGCCAGCAATTCTGGTGGACAGGTTGACACTGAAGCTTTCTTT.

The V and J genes are TRBV2 and TRBJ2-7; 9 nucleotides agree with TRBD1. V gave up 6 bases and J gave up 5 bases; unmatched junction bases: 8. The length of the CDR3 is 14 residues. Germline CDR1 and CDR2: SNHLY and FYNNEI. Here the CDR3 reads CASRPQGALNEQYF. The CDR3 DNA reads TGTGCCAGCAGACCACAGGGGGCGCTCAACGAGCAGTACTTC.

This chain links TRBV6-4 with TRBJ2-3; 14 bases map to TRBD2. V shed 4 bases and J 4 bases; nucleotides not matched to a gene: 1. Germline V CDR1 and CDR2: MRHNA, SNTAGT. The CDR3 is made up of 15 amino acids. The CDR3 bases are TGTGCCAGCAGTGCGACTAGCGGGGGGGCAGATACGCAGTATTTT. This codes for CASSATSGGADTQYF.

This chain uses TRBV2 with TRBJ1-2, with D uncertain. CDR1 is SNHLY, CDR2 FYNNEI, per germline. CDR3 size: 15 residues. V shed 2 bases and J shed 3 bases, with 13 bases lying between them. This chain's CDR3 is CASSERARGDYGYTF. CDR3 DNA sequence: TGTGCCAGCAGTGAAAGGGCCCGCGGCGACTATGGCTACACCTTC.

This clone was observed a single time. The V gene is TRBV7-2, the J gene TRBJ1-2; D gene uncertain. The CDR3 covers 15 residues. Trimming stripped 1 base from V and 8 bases from J, with 17 bases between. Looked up from germline, CDR1 is SGHTA and CDR2 is FQGNSA. The DNA of the CDR3 is TGTGCCAGCAGCTTAGGGCGAGACGCCGGGCGGGGCTACACCTTC. Its translation is CASSLGRDAGRGYTF.

This chain links TRBV7-2 with TRBJ1-3; 7 bases are a match to TRBD1. Unmatched junction bases numbered 8, after V lost 4 bases and J lost 14 bases. The CDR3 contains 12 residues. CDR1 is SGHTA, CDR2 FQGNSA, per germline. CDR3 in DNA: TGTGCCAGCAGCTACTCCGGGACAGAAGTATATTTT. Translation: CASSYSGTEVYF.

This sequence joins TRBV27 and TRBJ2-1, with 10 bases aligning to TRBD2. The J segment lost 3 bases and the V segment lost 5 bases, leaving 4 bases of the junction unmatched. Looked up from germline, CDR1 is MNHEY and CDR2 is SMNVEV (reference sequence). The CDR3 has 15 amino acids. The CDR3 region has the DNA TGTGCCAGCAGTCTTTCTAGCGGGAGCTACAATGAGCAGTTCTTC. Amino acids: CASSLSSGSYNEQFF.

The chain joins TRBV10-3 to TRBJ2-3; no clear D. The germline V gene has CDR1 ENHRY and CDR2 SYGVKD. The length of the CDR3 is 15 residues. V was shortened by 0 bases and J by 4 bases, with 11 bases between the two germline ends. This CDR3 reads CAISESGNLADTQYF. CDR3 DNA sequence: TGTGCCATCAGTGAGTCAGGGAACCTGGCAGATACGCAGTATTTT.

The chain joins TRBV27 to TRBJ1-5, with 8 bases lining up with TRBD1. The ends lost 9 bases at V and 5 bases at J; junction bases unmatched: 9. The length of the CDR3 is 14 residues. CDR1 MNHEY and CDR2 SMNVEV come from the germline V gene (reference sequence). The chain's CDR3 is CASQGAGGHQPQHF. The CDR3 DNA reads as TGTGCCAGTCAGGGTGCAGGGGGCCATCAGCCCCAGCATTTT.

The CDR3 DNA reads as TGTGCCAGCAGCGTCGACCTGCAGGTTGCCGGGGCCAACGTCCTGACTTTC. Its translation is CASSVDLQVAGANVLTF. The chain links TRBV7-2 to TRBJ2-6; D call uncertain. This CDR3 has 17 amino acids. Trimming pared 5 bases from V and 4 bases from J, leaving 18 bases between. Germline V gene lookup returns CDR1 SGHTA and CDR2 FQGNSA. The variable domain in full, with the rest retrieved from reference TRBV7-2 and TRBJ2-6, is GAGVSQSPSNKVTEKGKDVELRCDPISGHTALYWYRQSLGQGLEFLIYFQGNSAPDKSGLPSDRFSAERTGGSVSTLTIQRTQQEDSAVYLCASSVDLQVAGANVLTFGAGSRLTVL.

V usage is TRBV5-1 and J usage is TRBJ2-2; a possible D gene is TRBD2 (6 bases). This CDR3 comprises 16 residues. CDR1 and CDR2 (germline): SGHRS, YFSETQ. V dropped 4 bases and J dropped 5 bases, with 18 bases sitting between them. The CDR3 DNA is TGCGCCAGCAGCCAAAGGGACGGGGGTAGGACCGGGGAGCTGTTTTTT. The encoded protein is CASSQRDGGRTGELFF.

The rearrangement uses TRBV15 and TRBJ2-7; D uncertain. With 0 bases removed from V and 1 base from J, the gap between germline ends came to 13 bases. The CDR3 is made up of 16 amino acids. Germline assignment: CDR1 LNHNV and CDR2 YYDKDF (reference sequence). The CDR3, as DNA: TGTGCCACCAGCAGAGATAGGTTGACGGCTTCCTACGAGCAGTACTTC. Its translation: CATSRDRLTASYEQYF.

V is TRBV2 and J is TRBJ1-4; D is unclear. V lost 6 bases, J lost 0 bases, and 11 bases lay in between. The CDR3 has 15 amino acids. Per germline, CDR1 SNHLY and CDR2 FYNNEI. CDR3 amino acids: CASSPDGPTNEKLFF. CDR3 sequence (DNA): TGTGCCAGCAGCCCAGACGGCCCAACTAATGAAAAACTGTTTTTT.

V gene TRBV5-6 combines with J gene TRBJ1-2, with TRBD1 as a possible D gene (6 bases). The CDR3 has 17 amino acids. Germline values: CDR1 SGHDT, CDR2 YYEEEE. The V gene lost 2 bases and the J gene lost 3 bases, with 20 bases spanning the gap. The CDR3 DNA is TGTGCCAGCAGCTTACTCCCGGACAGTCAAATTCACTATGGCTACACCTTC. This sequence encodes CASSLLPDSQIHYGYTF.

The V gene is TRBV10-3, the J gene TRBJ1-5; no clear D gene. The V gene's germline CDR1 is ENHRY and CDR2 SYGVKD. V lost 3 bases and J lost 0, with 12 bases in between. The CDR3 consists of 16 residues. In nucleotides, the CDR3 is TGTGCCATCAGTGACCGTGCAGACTATAGCAATCAGCCCCAGCATTTT. Protein: CAISDRADYSNQPQHF.

V gene TRBV10-3 combines with J gene TRBJ1-1, with 9 nucleotides matching TRBD1. The germline CDR1 and CDR2 sequences are ENHRY and SYGVKD. The V and J ends lost 8 bases and 6 bases, in that order; junction bases with no gene match: 7. The CDR3 totals 13 residues. The CDR3 DNA follows: TGTGCCATCCGGGACAGGGTTTCCCCTGAAGCTTTCTTT. This sequence encodes CAIRDRVSPEAFF.

A few counts support this clone. The J gene is TRBJ2-7, the V gene TRBV7-9; 8 bases map to TRBD2. Germline trimming cut 8 bases from V and 2 bases from J; bases unmatched to any gene: 11. There are 15 residues in the CDR3. CDR1 SEHNR and CDR2 FQNEAQ come from the germline V gene (reference sequence). CDR3 nucleotide sequence: TGTGCCAGCGTCAGAATAGCGGGGCCCCCCTACGAGCAGTACTTC. The encoded protein is CASVRIAGPPYEQYF.

This chain connects TRBV4-3 to TRBJ1-1; no clear D. The CDR3 covers 14 residues. CDR1 is LGHNA, CDR2 YSLEER, per germline. The ends were cut back, 0 bases at V and 1 base at J, with 6 bases in the middle. The CDR3 DNA reads as TGCGCCAGCAGCCAAGATTGGCGGAACACTGAAGCTTTCTTT. Encoded protein: CASSQDWRNTEAFF.

This chain connects TRBV18 to TRBJ1-2; D call uncertain. Per the germline V gene, CDR1 is KGHSH and CDR2 is LQKENI. The CDR3 runs to 15 residues. V was pared by 2 bases and J by 4 bases, with 14 bases between. The CDR3: CASSPDREAFYGYTF. CDR3 bases: TGTGCCAGCTCACCAGATCGGGAGGCCTTCTATGGCTACACCTTC.